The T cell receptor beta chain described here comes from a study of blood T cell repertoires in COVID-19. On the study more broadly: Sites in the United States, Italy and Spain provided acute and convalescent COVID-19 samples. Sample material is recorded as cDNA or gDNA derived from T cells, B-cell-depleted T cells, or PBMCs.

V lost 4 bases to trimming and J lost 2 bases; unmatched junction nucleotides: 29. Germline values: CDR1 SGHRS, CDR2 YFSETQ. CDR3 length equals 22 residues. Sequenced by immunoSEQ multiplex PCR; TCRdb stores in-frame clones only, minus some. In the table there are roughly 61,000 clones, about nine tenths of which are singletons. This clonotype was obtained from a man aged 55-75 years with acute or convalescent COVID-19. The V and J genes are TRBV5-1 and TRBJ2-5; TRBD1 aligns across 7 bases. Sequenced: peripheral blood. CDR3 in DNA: TGCGCCAGCAGCCATACCGGGACAGAGATTTCCTCCCACCCCTATTCTCAAGAGACCCAGTACTTC. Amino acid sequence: CASSHTGTEISSHPYSQETQYF.